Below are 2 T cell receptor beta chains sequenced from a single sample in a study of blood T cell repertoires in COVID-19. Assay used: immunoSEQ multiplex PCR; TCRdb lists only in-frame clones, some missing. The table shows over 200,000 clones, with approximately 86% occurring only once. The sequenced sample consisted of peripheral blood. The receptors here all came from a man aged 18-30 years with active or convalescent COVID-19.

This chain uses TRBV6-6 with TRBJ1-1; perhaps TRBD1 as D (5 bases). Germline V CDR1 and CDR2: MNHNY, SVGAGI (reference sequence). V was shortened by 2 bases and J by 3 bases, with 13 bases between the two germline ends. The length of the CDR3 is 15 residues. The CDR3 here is CASSYGWQGDTEAFF. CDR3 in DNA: TGTGCCAGCAGTTACGGTTGGCAGGGCGACACTGAAGCTTTCTTT.

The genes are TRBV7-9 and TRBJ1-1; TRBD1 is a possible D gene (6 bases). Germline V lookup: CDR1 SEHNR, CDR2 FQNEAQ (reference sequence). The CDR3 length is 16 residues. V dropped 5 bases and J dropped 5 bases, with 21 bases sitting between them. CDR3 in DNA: TGTGCCAGCAGCGCCACTCGAGGGATACAGGGAACTGAAGCTTTCTTT. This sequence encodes CASSATRGIQGTEAFF.